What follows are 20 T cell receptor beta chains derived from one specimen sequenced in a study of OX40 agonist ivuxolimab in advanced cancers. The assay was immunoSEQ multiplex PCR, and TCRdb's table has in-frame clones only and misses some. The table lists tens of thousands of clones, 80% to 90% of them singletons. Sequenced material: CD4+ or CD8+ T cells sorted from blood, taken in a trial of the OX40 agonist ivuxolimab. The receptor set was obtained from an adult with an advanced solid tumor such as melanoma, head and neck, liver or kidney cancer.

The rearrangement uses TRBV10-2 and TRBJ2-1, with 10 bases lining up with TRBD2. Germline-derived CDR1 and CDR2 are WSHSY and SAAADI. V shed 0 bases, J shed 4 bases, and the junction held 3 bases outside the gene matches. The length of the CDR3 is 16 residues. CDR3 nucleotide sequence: TGCGCCAGCAGTGAGTCCGGGACTAGCGTTTACAATGAGCAGTTCTTC. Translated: CASSESGTSVYNEQFF.

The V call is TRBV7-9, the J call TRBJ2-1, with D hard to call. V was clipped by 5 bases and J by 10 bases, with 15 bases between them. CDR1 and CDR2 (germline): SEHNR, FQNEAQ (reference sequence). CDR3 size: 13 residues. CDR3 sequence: CASSPGSYPEQFF. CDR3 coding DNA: TGTGCCAGCAGCCCCGGGTCGTACCCAGAGCAGTTCTTC.

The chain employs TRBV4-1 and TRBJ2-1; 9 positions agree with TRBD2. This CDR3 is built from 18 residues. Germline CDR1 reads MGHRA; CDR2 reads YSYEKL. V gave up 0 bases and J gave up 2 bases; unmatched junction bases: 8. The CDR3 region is CASSQDVGSGRPYNEQFF. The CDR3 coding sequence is TGCGCCAGCAGCCAAGATGTAGGAAGCGGGAGGCCCTACAATGAGCAGTTCTTC.

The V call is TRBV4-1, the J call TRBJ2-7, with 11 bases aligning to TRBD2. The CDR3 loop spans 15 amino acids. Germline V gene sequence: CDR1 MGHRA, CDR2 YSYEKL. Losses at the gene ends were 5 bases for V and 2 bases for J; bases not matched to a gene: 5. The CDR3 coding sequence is TGCGCCAGCAGCTTCAGTAGCGGGGGGGCCTACGAGCAGTACTTC. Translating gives CASSFSSGGAYEQYF.

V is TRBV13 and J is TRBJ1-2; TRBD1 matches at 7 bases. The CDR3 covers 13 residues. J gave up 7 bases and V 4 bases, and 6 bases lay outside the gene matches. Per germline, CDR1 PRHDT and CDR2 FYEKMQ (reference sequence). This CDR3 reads CASSSSGGGGYTF. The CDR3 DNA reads TGTGCCAGCAGCTCCTCAGGGGGAGGTGGCTACACCTTC.

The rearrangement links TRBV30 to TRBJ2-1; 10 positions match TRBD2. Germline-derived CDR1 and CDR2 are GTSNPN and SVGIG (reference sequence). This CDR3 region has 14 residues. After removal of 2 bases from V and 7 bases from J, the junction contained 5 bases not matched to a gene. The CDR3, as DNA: TGTGCCTGGAGTACGGGACTAGCGAGGAATGAGCAGTTCTTC. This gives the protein CAWSTGLARNEQFF.

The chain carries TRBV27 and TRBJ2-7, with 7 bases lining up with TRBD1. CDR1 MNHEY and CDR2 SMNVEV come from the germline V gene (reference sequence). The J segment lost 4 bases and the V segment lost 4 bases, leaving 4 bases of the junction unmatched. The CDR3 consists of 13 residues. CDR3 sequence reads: CASSYRGGYEQYF. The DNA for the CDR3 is TGTGCCAGCAGTTACAGGGGTGGTTACGAGCAGTACTTC.

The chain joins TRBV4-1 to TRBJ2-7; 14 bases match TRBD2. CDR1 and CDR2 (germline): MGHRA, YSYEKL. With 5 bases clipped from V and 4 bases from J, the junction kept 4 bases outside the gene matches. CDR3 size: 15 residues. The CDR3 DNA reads TGCGCCAGCAGCAGACTAGCGGGAGGGTTATACGAGCAGTACTTC. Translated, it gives CASSRLAGGLYEQYF.

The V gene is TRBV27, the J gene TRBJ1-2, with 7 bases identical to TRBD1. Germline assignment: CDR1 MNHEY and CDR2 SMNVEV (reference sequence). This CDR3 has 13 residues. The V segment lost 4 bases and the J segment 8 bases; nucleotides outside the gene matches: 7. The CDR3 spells CASSSTGSIGYTF. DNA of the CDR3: TGTGCCAGCAGTTCGACAGGGAGTATCGGCTACACCTTC.

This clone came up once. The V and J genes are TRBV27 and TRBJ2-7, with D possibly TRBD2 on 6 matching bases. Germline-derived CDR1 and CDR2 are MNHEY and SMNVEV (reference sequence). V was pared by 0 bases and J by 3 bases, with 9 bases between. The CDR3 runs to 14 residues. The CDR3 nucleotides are TGTGCCAGCAGTTTATCTAGCGGTTTCTACGAGCAGTACTTC. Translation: CASSLSSGFYEQYF.

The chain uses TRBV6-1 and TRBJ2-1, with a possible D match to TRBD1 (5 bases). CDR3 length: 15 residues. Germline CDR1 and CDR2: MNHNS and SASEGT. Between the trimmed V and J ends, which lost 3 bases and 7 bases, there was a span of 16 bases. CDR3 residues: CASSERPTKGNEQFF. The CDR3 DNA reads TGTGCCAGCAGTGAGAGGCCCACGAAGGGGAATGAGCAGTTCTTC.

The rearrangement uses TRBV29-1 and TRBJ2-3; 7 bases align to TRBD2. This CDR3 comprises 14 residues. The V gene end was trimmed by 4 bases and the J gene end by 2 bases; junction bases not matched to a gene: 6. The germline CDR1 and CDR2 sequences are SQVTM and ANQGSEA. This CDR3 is CSVVTSRSTDTQYF. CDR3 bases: TGCAGCGTTGTGACTAGCAGGTCCACAGATACGCAGTATTTT.

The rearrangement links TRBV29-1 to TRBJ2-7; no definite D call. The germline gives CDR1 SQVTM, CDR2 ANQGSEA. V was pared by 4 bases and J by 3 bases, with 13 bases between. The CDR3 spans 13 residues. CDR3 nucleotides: TGCAGCGTTGCGTTCAGGATCCACTACGAGCAGTACTTC. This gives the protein CSVAFRIHYEQYF.

CDR3 coding DNA: TGTGCCAGTACCGGTGAGGGAGCACACAATGAGCAGTTCTTC. It translates to CASTGEGAHNEQFF. This chain uses TRBV19 with TRBJ2-1, with a weak D call TRBD2 (5 bases). Germline-derived CDR1 and CDR2 are LNHDA and SQIVND (reference sequence). Trimming pared 7 bases from V and 5 bases from J, leaving 15 bases between. This CDR3 spans 14 amino acids.

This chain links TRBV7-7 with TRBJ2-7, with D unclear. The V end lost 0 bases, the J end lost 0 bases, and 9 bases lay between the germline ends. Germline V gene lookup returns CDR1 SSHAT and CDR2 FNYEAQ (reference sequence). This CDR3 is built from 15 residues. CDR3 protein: CASSLALGPSYEQYF. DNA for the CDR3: TGTGCCAGCAGCTTAGCGCTAGGACCCTCCTACGAGCAGTACTTC.

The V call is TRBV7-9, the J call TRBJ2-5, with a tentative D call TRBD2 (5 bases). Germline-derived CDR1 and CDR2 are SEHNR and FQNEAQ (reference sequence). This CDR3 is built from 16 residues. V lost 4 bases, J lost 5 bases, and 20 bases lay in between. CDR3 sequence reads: CASSYIVAADSETQYF. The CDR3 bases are TGTGCCAGCAGCTACATCGTGGCAGCGGATTCGGAGACCCAGTACTTC.

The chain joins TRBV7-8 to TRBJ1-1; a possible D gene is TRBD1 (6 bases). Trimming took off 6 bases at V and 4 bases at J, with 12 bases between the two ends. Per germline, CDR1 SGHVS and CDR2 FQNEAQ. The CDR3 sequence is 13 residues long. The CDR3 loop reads CASSFQGFTEAFF. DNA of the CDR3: TGTGCCAGCAGTTTCCAGGGGTTCACTGAAGCTTTCTTT.

The CDR3 here is CASSQGAGEQYF. CDR3 in DNA: TGTGCCAGCAGCCAGGGGGCTGGCGAGCAGTACTTC. This chain connects TRBV27 to TRBJ2-7; 8 nucleotides agree with TRBD1. The CDR3 loop spans 12 amino acids. With V trimmed by 6 bases and J by 6 bases, 4 bases remained unmatched. From germline, CDR1 is MNHEY and CDR2 SMNVEV (reference sequence).

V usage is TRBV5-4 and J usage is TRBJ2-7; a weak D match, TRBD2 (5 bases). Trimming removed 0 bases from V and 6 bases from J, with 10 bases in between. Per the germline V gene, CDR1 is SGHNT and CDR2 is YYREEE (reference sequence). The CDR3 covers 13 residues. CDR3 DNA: TGTGCCAGCAGCTTGGCGGGGTCGAGCGAGCAGTACTTC. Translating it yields CASSLAGSSEQYF. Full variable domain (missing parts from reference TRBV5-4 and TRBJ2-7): ETGVTQSPTHLIKTRGQQVTLRCSSQSGHNTVSWYQQALGQGPQFIFQYYREEENGRGNFPPRFSGLQFPNYSSELNVNALELDDSALYLCASSLAGSSEQYFGPGTRLTVT.

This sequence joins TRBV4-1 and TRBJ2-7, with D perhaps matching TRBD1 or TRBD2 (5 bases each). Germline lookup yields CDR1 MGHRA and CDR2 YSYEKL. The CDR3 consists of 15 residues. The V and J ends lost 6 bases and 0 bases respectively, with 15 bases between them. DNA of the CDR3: TGCGCCAGCAGTCTTAACCCAGGGACCTCCTACGAGCAGTACTTC. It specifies CASSLNPGTSYEQYF.